This TCR beta chain derives from a study of a mutant IDH1 vaccine in newly diagnosed glioma. Profiling relied on immunoSEQ multiplex PCR, and the TCRdb table lists in-frame clones only, not all of them. The sample holds more than 50,000 clones; 70% to 90% are singletons and the top ten take 1.9%. CDR1 and CDR2 (germline): LGHNA, YNFKEQ. V lost 0 bases and J lost 8, with 10 bases in between. This CDR3 has 13 residues. Time point: week 11, during vaccination. Doses of 300 ug of mutant IDH1 20-mer peptide were given with topical imiquimod. Notes on this clone: Its matching antigen is unknown.

The receptor was isolated from a man aged 35 to 55 with glioma. The rearrangement links TRBV4-2 to TRBJ1-2; D remains ambiguous. The sequences come from PBMCs, collected from a glioma patient whose treatment included an IDH1 peptide vaccine. The chain's CDR3 is CASSQDVGRGYTF. CDR3 bases: TGTGCCAGCAGCCAAGACGTTGGGAGGGGCTACACCTTC.